This TCR beta chain was sequenced for a study of cytomegalovirus exposure and HLA in healthy donors. Study overall: Early released data comprised tens of millions of unique TCRs from HLA-typed donors.

The CDR3 sequence is 14 residues long. The V end lost 9 bases, the J end lost 1 base, and 13 bases lay between the germline ends. Germline V CDR1 and CDR2: LNHDA, SQIVND (reference sequence). Both 60 Vbeta primers and 13 Jbeta primers went into the PCR. The data were produced by immunoSEQ multiplex PCR, yet TCRdb's version contains in-frame clones alone and is incomplete. The sample lists 95,000 to 110,000 clones, approximately 79% occurring once. Findings of the study overall: Researchers catalogued 164 TCR beta chains as cytomegalovirus-associated. Links to common viral pathogens appeared, in a later analysis, for several of the most significant clusters. What a later analysis reportedly showed was that an Asian-associated ancestry cluster had fewer N-insertions than the roughly 670-donor mean.

This clone came up many times. Its antigen is not known. This sequence was found in a woman aged 40 to 50 in good health and CMV-seropositive. This sequence joins TRBV19 and TRBJ2-1; weak D call: TRBD2 (6 bases). The sequencing input was PBMCs. The CDR3 region is CASDTGTSYNEQFF. The DNA for the CDR3 is TGTGCCAGCGATACCGGGACTTCCTACAATGAGCAGTTCTTC.